This TCR beta chain is drawn from a study of early T cells in non-severe SARS-CoV-2 infection. CDR3 size: 17 residues. V lost 1 base and J lost 1; bases outside the gene matches: 3. CDR1 and CDR2 from the germline V gene are SNHLY and FYNNEI. TCRdb itself ran the 5' RACE reads through MiXCR, one entry per CDR3 protein. Of under 85,000 distinct CDR3 sequences listed, roughly 15% are singletons. This TCR was recovered from an adult who was a healthcare worker with PCR-confirmed SARS-CoV-2 infection or an uninfected control (not recorded which). Sequences were derived from whole blood, sampled at baseline. The chain combines TRBV2 with TRBJ2-1, with 11 bases identical to TRBD2. The CDR3 DNA reads as TGTGCCAGCAGTGAAGGATTAGCGGGAGGGTCCTACAATGAGCAGTTCTTC. Translated, it gives CASSEGLAGGSYNEQFF.